This T cell receptor (beta chain) originates from a study of blood T cell repertoires in COVID-19. Study at large: The study drew acute and convalescent COVID-19 samples from the United States, Italy and Spain. Sources were T cells, B-cell-depleted T cells, or PBMCs; the material itself was cDNA or gDNA.

Deletions cut 1 base from V and 8 bases from J, with 14 bases between. Looked up from germline, CDR1 is SEHNR and CDR2 is FQNEAQ (reference sequence). This CDR3 is built from 15 residues. How the authors handled the data: Quantification of nucleated cells was approximated via reference gene primer amplification. TCRdb's table, derived via immunoSEQ multiplex PCR, lists solely in-frame clones and lacks some. The V and J calls and clone size are taken from that table; D and trimming were inferred from the DNA. The sample includes around 500,000 clones, approximately 86% of them seen just once. Participant-reported clinical history was the basis for cohort assignment.

The chain recombines TRBV7-9 with TRBJ1-4, with a weak D call TRBD1 (5 bases). The specimen was PBMCs or T cells enriched from blood (not recorded which). This TCR was recovered from a woman aged 55-75 years who had recovered from COVID-19. CDR3 DNA sequence: TGTGCCAGCAGCTTAGGCGGGGCGCCAGGAGAAAAACTGTTTTTT. This translates into CASSLGGAPGEKLFF.